The TCR beta chain described here comes from a study of Ad26.COV2.S vaccination and SARS-CoV-2 variants. Study overall: Into the muscle, Ad26.COV2.S was dosed once or twice, 56 days apart.

TCRdb keeps only in-frame clones here, not all; method: immunoSEQ multiplex PCR. Seen here are about half a million clones, approximately 90% observed once, and the top ten hold 1.7%. Treatment noted: roughly 18 received Ad26.COV2.S at low or high dose, single or two shots; several received placebo; per-sample allocation not given. Sampling happened 63 days after the first vaccine or placebo injection. An Ad26 vector expressing Wuhan-strain SARS-CoV-2 spike constituted the vaccine. V lost 5 bases to trimming and J lost 10 bases; unmatched junction nucleotides: 8. Germline-derived CDR1 and CDR2 are LNHDA and SQIVND (reference sequence). There are 13 residues in the CDR3.

This rearrangement joins TRBV19 to TRBJ2-1; 7 bases match TRBD1. Sequences were derived from peripheral blood, sampled in a trial of Ad26.COV2.S vaccine versus placebo. This clonotype was sampled from a person aged 18-60 years who received the Ad26.COV2.S COVID-19 vaccine or a placebo. CDR3 sequence reads: CASSPRTGLEQFF. In DNA, the CDR3 is TGTGCCAGTAGTCCACGGACAGGTTTAGAGCAGTTCTTC.